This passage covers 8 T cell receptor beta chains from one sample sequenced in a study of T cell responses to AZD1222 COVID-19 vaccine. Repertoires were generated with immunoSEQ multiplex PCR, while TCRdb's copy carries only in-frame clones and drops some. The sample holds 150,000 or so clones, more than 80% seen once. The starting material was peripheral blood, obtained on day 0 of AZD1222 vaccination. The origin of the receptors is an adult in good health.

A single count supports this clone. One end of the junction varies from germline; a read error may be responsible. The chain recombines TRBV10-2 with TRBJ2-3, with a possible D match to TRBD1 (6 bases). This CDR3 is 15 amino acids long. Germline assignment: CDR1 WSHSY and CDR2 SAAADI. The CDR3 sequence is CASSESAGTTDTQYF. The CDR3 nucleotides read TGCGCTAGCAGTGAGTCCGCCGGGACAACAGATACGCAGTATTTT.

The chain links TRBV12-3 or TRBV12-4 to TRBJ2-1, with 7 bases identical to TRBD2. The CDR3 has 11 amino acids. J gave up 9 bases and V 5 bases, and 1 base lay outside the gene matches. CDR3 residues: CASSPGGEQFF. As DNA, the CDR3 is TGTGCCAGCAGTCCGGGGGGTGAGCAGTTCTTC.

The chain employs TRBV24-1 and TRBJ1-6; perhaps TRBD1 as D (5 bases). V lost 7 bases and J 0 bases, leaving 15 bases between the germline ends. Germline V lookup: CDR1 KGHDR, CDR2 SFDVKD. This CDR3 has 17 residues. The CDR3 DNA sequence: TGTGCCACCAGGCAGGGTATCTCGAGCTCCTATAATTCACCCCTCCACTTT. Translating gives CATRQGISSSYNSPLHF.

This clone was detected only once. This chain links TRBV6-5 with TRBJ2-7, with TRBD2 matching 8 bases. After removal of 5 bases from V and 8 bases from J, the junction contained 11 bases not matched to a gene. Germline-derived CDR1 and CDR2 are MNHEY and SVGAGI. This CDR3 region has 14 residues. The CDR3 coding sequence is TGTGCCAGCAGTAAGGGACTAGGTTCCGAAAAGCAGTACTTC. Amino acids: CASSKGLGSEKQYF.

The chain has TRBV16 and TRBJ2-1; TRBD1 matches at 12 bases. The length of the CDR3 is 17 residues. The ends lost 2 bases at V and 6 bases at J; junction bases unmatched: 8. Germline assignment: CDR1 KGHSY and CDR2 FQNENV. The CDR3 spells CASSQRDRGLSSNEQFF. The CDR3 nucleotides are TGTGCCAGCAGCCAACGGGACAGGGGGCTATCTAGCAATGAGCAGTTCTTC.

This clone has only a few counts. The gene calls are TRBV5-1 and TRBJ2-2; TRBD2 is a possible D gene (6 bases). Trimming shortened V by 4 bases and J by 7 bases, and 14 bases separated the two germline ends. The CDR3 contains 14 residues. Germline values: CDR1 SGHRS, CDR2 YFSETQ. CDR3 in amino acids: CASSPSGEGGELFF. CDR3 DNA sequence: TGCGCCAGCAGCCCGTCGGGGGAAGGCGGGGAGCTGTTTTTT.

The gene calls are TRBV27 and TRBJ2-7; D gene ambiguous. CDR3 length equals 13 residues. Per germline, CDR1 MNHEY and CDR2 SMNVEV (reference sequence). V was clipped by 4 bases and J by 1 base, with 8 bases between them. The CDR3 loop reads CASSSRASYEQYF. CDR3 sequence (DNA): TGTGCCAGCAGTTCAAGGGCGTCCTACGAGCAGTACTTC.

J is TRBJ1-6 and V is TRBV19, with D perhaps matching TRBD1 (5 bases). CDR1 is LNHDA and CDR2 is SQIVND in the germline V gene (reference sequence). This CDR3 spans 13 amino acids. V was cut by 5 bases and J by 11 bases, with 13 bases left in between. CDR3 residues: CASSAQGAAPLHF. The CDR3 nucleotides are TGTGCCAGTAGTGCTCAGGGAGCTGCACCCCTCCACTTT.